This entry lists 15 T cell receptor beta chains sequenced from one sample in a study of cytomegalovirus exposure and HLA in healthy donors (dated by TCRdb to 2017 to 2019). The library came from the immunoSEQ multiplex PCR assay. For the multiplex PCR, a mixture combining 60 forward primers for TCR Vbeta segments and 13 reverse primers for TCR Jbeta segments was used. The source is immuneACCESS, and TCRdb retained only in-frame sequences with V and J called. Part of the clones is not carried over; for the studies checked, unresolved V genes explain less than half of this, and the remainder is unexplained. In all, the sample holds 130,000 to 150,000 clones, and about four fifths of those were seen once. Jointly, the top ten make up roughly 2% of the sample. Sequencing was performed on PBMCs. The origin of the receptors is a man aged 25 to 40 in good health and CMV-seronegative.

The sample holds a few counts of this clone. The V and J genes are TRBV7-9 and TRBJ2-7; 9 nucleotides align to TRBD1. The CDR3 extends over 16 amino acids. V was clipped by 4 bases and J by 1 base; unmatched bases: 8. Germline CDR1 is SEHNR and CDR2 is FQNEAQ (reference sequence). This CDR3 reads CASSSGQGTVSYEQYF. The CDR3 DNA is TGTGCCAGCAGCTCGGGACAGGGTACGGTATCCTACGAGCAGTACTTC.

As DNA, the CDR3 is TGTGCCAGCACTGACAGCTATAATTCACCCCTCCACTTT. Translated: CASTDSYNSPLHF. The V call is TRBV2, the J call TRBJ1-6, with a possible D match to TRBD1 (5 bases). This CDR3 contains 13 residues. Germline values: CDR1 SNHLY, CDR2 FYNNEI. V was cut by 7 bases and J by 3 bases, with 7 bases left in between.

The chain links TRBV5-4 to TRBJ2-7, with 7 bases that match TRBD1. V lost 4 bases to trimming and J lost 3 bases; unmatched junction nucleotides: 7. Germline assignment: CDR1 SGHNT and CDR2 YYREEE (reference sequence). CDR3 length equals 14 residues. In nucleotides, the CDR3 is TGTGCCAGCAGCGAAAACCACAGGGGCTACGAGCAGTACTTC. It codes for CASSENHRGYEQYF. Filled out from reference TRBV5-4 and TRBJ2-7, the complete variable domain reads ETGVTQSPTHLIKTRGQQVTLRCSSQSGHNTVSWYQQALGQGPQFIFQYYREEENGRGNFPPRFSGLQFPNYSSELNVNALELDDSALYLCASSENHRGYEQYFGPGTRLTVT.

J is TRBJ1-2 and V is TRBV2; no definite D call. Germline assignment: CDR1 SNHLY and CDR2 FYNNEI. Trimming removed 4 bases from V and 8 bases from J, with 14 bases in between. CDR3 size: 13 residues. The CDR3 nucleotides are TGTGCCAGCAGTGTGGCCAGTGCTTGGGGCTACACCTTC. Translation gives CASSVASAWGYTF.

The CDR3 DNA reads TGTGCCAGCAGCGAGGGGGACAGGATAGTGGTAGATACGCAGTATTTT. Translated, it gives CASSEGDRIVVDTQYF. V gene TRBV9 combines with J gene TRBJ2-3; 8 bases line up with TRBD1. The CDR3 is 16 amino acids. Trimming cost V 3 bases and J 5 bases; bases outside gene matches: 11. In germline, CDR1 is SGDLS, CDR2 YYNGEE.

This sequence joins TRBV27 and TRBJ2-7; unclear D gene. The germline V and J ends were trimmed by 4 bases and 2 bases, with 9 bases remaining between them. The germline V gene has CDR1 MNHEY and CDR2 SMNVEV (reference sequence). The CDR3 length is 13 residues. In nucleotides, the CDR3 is TGTGCCAGCAGTTCCTCCAGCGCCTACGAGCAGTACTTC. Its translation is CASSSSSAYEQYF.

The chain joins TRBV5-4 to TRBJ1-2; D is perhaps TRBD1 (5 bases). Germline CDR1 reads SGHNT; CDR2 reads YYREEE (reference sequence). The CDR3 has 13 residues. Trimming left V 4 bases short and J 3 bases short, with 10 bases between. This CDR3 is CASSRGGDYGYTF. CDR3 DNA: TGTGCCAGCAGCAGGGGAGGGGACTATGGCTACACCTTC.

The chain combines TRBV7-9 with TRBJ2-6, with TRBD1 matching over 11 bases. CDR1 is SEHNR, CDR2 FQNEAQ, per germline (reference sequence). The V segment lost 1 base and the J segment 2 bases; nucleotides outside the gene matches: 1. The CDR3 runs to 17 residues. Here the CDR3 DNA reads TGTGCCAGCAGCTTAGGGGGACAGGGGGCTGGGGCCAACGTCCTGACTTTC. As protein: CASSLGGQGAGANVLTF.

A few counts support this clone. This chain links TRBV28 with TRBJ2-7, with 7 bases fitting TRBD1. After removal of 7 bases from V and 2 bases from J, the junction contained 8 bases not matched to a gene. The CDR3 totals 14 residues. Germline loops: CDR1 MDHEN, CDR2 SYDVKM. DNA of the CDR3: TGTGCCAGCAATCCACAGGGGCCCACCTACGAGCAGTACTTC. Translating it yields CASNPQGPTYEQYF.

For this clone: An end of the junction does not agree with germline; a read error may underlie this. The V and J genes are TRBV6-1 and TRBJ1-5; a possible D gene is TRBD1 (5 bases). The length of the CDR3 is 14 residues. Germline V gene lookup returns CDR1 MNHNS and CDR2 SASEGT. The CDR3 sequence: CASREGAGNQPQHF. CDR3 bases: TGTGCCAGCAGGGAAGGGGCAGGCAATCAGCCCCAGCATTTT.

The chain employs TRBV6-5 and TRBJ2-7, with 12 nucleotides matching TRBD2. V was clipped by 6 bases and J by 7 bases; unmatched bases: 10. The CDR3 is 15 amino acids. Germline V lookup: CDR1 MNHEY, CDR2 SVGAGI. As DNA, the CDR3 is TGTGCCAGCAGCAAGACTAGCGGGGGAACTACTGAGCAGTACTTC. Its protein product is CASSKTSGGTTEQYF.

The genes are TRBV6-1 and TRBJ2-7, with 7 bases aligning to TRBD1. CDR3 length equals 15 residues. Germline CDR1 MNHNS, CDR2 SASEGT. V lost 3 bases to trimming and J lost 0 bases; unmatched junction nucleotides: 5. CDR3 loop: CASSDVGTASYEQYF. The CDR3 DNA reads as TGTGCCAGCAGTGATGTGGGGACAGCCTCCTACGAGCAGTACTTC.

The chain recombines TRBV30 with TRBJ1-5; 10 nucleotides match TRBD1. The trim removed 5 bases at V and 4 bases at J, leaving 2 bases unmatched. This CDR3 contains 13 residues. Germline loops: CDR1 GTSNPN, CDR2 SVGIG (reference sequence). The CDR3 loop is CAWSDRGNQPQHF. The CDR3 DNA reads TGTGCCTGGTCGGACAGGGGGAATCAGCCCCAGCATTTT. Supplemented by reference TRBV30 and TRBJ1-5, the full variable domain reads SQTIHQWPATLVQPVGSPLSLECTVEGTSNPNLYWYRQAAGRGLQLLFYSVGIGQISSEVPQNLSASRPQDRQFILSSKKLLLSDSGFYLCAWSDRGNQPQHFGDGTRLSIL.

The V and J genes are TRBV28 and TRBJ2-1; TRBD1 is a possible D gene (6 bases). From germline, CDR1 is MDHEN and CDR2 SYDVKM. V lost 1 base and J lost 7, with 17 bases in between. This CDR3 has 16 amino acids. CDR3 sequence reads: CASSLSARGLINEQFF. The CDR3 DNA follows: TGTGCCAGCAGTTTATCTGCCAGGGGCCTCATTAATGAGCAGTTCTTC.

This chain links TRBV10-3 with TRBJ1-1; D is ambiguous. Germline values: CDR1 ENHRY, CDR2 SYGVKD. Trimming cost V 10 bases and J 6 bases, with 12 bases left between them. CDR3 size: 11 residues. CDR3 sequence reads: CATLRGSEAFF. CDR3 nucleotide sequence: TGTGCCACCCTGCGCGGGTCTGAAGCTTTCTTT.